Listed below are T cell receptor beta chains from one sample, sequenced in a study of blood T cell repertoires in COVID-19. The method was immunoSEQ multiplex PCR; TCRdb's version includes in-frame clones alone and lacks a portion of them. The data show under 250,000 clones, with around 92% seen just once and almost 4% held by the top ten. Sequencing used PBMCs or T cells enriched from blood (not recorded which). The receptors derive from a woman aged 25 to 39 with acute COVID-19. CDR3s include the opening cysteine and the closing phenylalanine or tryptophan. D genes are given only for firm matches. Expanded clones are given a class, and other clones once, few, many or no size at all.

CDR3 protein: CASSEALGGNEKLFF; CDR3 DNA: TGTGCCAGCAGTGAAGCCTTAGGGGGCAACGAAAAACTGTTTTTT; J gene: TRBJ1-4; V gene: TRBV6-1; D gene: TRBD1; clone size: .
CDR3 protein: CASSEAGANEKLFF; CDR3 DNA: TGTGCCAGCAGTGAGGCAGGGGCTAATGAAAAACTGTTTTTT; J gene: TRBJ1-4; V gene: TRBV2; D gene: .; clone size: .
CDR3 protein: CASSLSVNTEAFF; CDR3 DNA: TGCGCCAGCAGCTTGTCGGTGAACACTGAAGCTTTCTTT; J gene: TRBJ1-1; V gene: TRBV5-1; D gene: .; clone size: .
CDR3 protein: CASSQTFYAEAFF; CDR3 DNA: TGTGCCAGCAGTCAAACCTTCTATGCTGAAGCTTTCTTT; J gene: TRBJ1-1; V gene: TRBV2; D gene: .; clone size: .
CDR3 protein: CASSYVSDTSEKLFF; CDR3 DNA: TGTGCCAGCAGTTACGTCTCGGACACCTCTGAAAAACTGTTTTTT; J gene: TRBJ1-4; V gene: TRBV6-5; D gene: .; clone size: many
CDR3 protein: CASSPGYRGTDTQYF; CDR3 DNA: TGCGCCAGCAGCCCGGGGTACAGGGGCACAGATACGCAGTATTTT; J gene: TRBJ2-3; V gene: TRBV5-1; D gene: .; clone size: .
CDR3 protein: CASSYSSGGYEQYF; CDR3 DNA: TGTGCCAGCAGTTACTCCTCAGGGGGCTACGAGCAGTACTTC; J gene: TRBJ2-7; V gene: TRBV6-6; D gene: TRBD1; clone size: .
CDR3 protein: CASSQPGQGPYEQYF; CDR3 DNA: TGCGCCAGCAGCCAACCGGGACAGGGACCATACGAGCAGTACTTC; J gene: TRBJ2-7; V gene: TRBV4-1; D gene: TRBD1; clone size: .
CDR3 protein: CASSSQGTTNEKLFF; CDR3 DNA: TGTGCCAGCAGCTCACAGGGGACAACTAATGAAAAACTGTTTTTT; J gene: TRBJ1-4; V gene: TRBV7-2; D gene: TRBD1; clone size: .
CDR3 protein: CASSVNGADGNTIYF; CDR3 DNA: TGTGCCAGCAGCGTAAACGGAGCCGATGGAAACACCATATATTTT; J gene: TRBJ1-3; V gene: TRBV9; D gene: .; clone size: .
CDR3 protein: CATSRDGTLGTRGNTIYF; CDR3 DNA: TGTGCCACCAGCAGAGATGGAACCCTGGGGACAAGGGGAAACACCATATATTTT; J gene: TRBJ1-3; V gene: TRBV15; D gene: .; clone size: .
CDR3 protein: CASSPEPGEQYF; CDR3 DNA: TGTGCCAGCAGTCCCGAGCCCGGGGAGCAGTACTTC; J gene: TRBJ2-7; V gene: TRBV2; D gene: .; clone size: .
CDR3 protein: CASSQGGKGEKLFF; CDR3 DNA: TGTGCCAGCAGCCAAGGAGGGAAGGGTGAAAAACTGTTTTTT; J gene: TRBJ1-4; V gene: TRBV14; D gene: .; clone size: .
CDR3 protein: CSVNPGAPNTEAFF; CDR3 DNA: TGCAGCGTAAACCCAGGGGCTCCGAACACTGAAGCTTTCTTT; J gene: TRBJ1-1; V gene: TRBV29-1; D gene: .; clone size: .
CDR3 protein: CASSQDRQGAGYGYTF; CDR3 DNA: TGCGCCAGCAGCCAAGATCGGCAGGGGGCGGGATATGGCTACACCTTC; J gene: TRBJ1-2; V gene: TRBV4-1; D gene: TRBD1; clone size: once
CDR3 protein: CASSQEVAGNYGYTF; CDR3 DNA: TGTGCCAGCAGCCAAGAGGTTGCAGGGAACTATGGCTACACCTTC; J gene: TRBJ1-2; V gene: TRBV4-2; D gene: .; clone size: .
CDR3 protein: CASSENRGSEKLFF; CDR3 DNA: TGTGCCAGCAGTGAAAACAGGGGATCAGAAAAACTGTTTTTT; J gene: TRBJ1-4; V gene: TRBV2; D gene: TRBD1; clone size: .
CDR3 protein: CAWSSGEVSPLHF; CDR3 DNA: TGTGCCTGGAGCTCGGGGGAGGTTTCACCCCTCCACTTT; J gene: TRBJ1-6; V gene: TRBV30; D gene: .; clone size: .
CDR3 protein: CASSLDRVTDTQYF; CDR3 DNA: TGCGCCAGCAGCTTGGACAGGGTAACAGATACGCAGTATTTT; J gene: TRBJ2-3; V gene: TRBV5-1; D gene: .; clone size: .
CDR3 protein: CASSDRGNTEAFF; CDR3 DNA: TGTGCCAGCTCAGACAGGGGGAACACTGAAGCTTTCTTT; J gene: TRBJ1-1; V gene: TRBV18; D gene: TRBD1; clone size: .
CDR3 protein: CASSLSRGPTGAGNTIYF; CDR3 DNA: TGTGCCAGCAGTTTAAGTAGGGGCCCGACAGGGGCTGGAAACACCATATATTTT; J gene: TRBJ1-3; V gene: TRBV28; D gene: TRBD1; clone size: .
CDR3 protein: CASSLQGGWSPGEQFF; CDR3 DNA: TGTGCCAGCAGCCTACAGGGGGGCTGGTCGCCGGGGGAGCAGTTCTTC; J gene: TRBJ2-1; V gene: TRBV3-1/TRBV3-2; D gene: TRBD1; clone size: .
CDR3 protein: CASSLYRVIMNTEAFF; CDR3 DNA: TGTGCCAGCAGCCTTTACAGGGTAATCATGAACACTGAAGCTTTCTTT; J gene: TRBJ1-1; V gene: TRBV28; D gene: .; clone size: .
CDR3 protein: CASTWGGGLNYGYTF; CDR3 DNA: TGTGCCAGCACATGGGGCGGGGGCCTTAACTATGGCTACACCTTC; J gene: TRBJ1-2; V gene: TRBV6-5; D gene: .; clone size: .
CDR3 protein: CASSGHLAGAYEQYF; CDR3 DNA: TGTGCCAGCAGTGGACATCTAGCGGGGGCCTACGAGCAGTACTTC; J gene: TRBJ2-7; V gene: TRBV2; D gene: TRBD2; clone size: .
CDR3 protein: CASSTTGMGNTEAFF; CDR3 DNA: TGTGCCAGTAGTACCACAGGGATGGGGAACACTGAAGCTTTCTTT; J gene: TRBJ1-1; V gene: TRBV19; D gene: .; clone size: .
CDR3 protein: CASGPGQSSYNEQFF; CDR3 DNA: TGCGCCAGCGGACCCGGACAGTCCTCTTACAATGAGCAGTTCTTC; J gene: TRBJ2-1; V gene: TRBV10-1; D gene: .; clone size: .
CDR3 protein: CASSQETGNEQYF; CDR3 DNA: TGTGCCAGCAGCCAAGAAACAGGTAACGAGCAGTACTTC; J gene: TRBJ2-7; V gene: TRBV3-1/TRBV3-2; D gene: .; clone size: few
CDR3 protein: CAISEMSGAANTGELFF; CDR3 DNA: TGTGCCATCAGTGAAATGAGCGGGGCCGCGAACACCGGGGAGCTGTTTTTT; J gene: TRBJ2-2; V gene: TRBV10-3; D gene: TRBD2; clone size: .
CDR3 protein: CASSWAPSSYNEQFF; CDR3 DNA: TGTGCCAGCAGCTGGGCGCCGAGCTCCTACAATGAGCAGTTCTTC; J gene: TRBJ2-1; V gene: TRBV7-2; D gene: .; clone size: .
CDR3 protein: CASSQEVVTGANQPQHF; CDR3 DNA: TGCGCCAGCAGCCAAGAAGTTGTCACAGGAGCTAATCAGCCCCAGCATTTT; J gene: TRBJ1-5; V gene: TRBV4-1; D gene: .; clone size: .
CDR3 protein: CASSQEAGLGGNQPQHF; CDR3 DNA: TGCGCCAGCAGCCAAGAGGCGGGCCTGGGAGGGAATCAGCCCCAGCATTTT; J gene: TRBJ1-5; V gene: TRBV4-3; D gene: .; clone size: .
CDR3 protein: CASSSGGRGNTEAFF; CDR3 DNA: TGTGCCAGCAGCTCAGGGGGCAGGGGAAACACTGAAGCTTTCTTT; J gene: TRBJ1-1; V gene: TRBV7-2; D gene: TRBD1; clone size: once
CDR3 protein: CASSQYQGYRGYTF; CDR3 DNA: TGCGCCAGCAGCCAATACCAGGGATATAGGGGCTACACCTTC; J gene: TRBJ1-2; V gene: TRBV4-3; D gene: .; clone size: .
CDR3 protein: CASSATSEYGTGELFF; CDR3 DNA: TGCGCCAGCAGCGCCACTAGCGAATACGGCACCGGGGAGCTGTTTTTT; J gene: TRBJ2-2; V gene: TRBV5-1; D gene: TRBD2; clone size: .
CDR3 protein: CATLPRDSLYGYTF; CDR3 DNA: TGTGCCACCCTACCGCGGGACAGCTTATATGGCTACACCTTC; J gene: TRBJ1-2; V gene: TRBV5-4; D gene: TRBD1; clone size: once
CDR3 protein: CAWRGQGRGEAFF; CDR3 DNA: TGTGCCTGGAGGGGACAGGGGAGGGGTGAAGCTTTCTTT; J gene: TRBJ1-1; V gene: TRBV30; D gene: TRBD1; clone size: .
CDR3 protein: CASRSTGGTNSPLHF; CDR3 DNA: TGTGCCAGCAGGTCGACAGGGGGGACTAATTCACCCCTCCACTTT; J gene: TRBJ1-6; V gene: TRBV7-9; D gene: TRBD1; clone size: .
CDR3 protein: CASSGRDRAPDTQYF; CDR3 DNA: TGCGCCAGCAGCGGTAGGGACAGGGCCCCAGATACGCAGTATTTT; J gene: TRBJ2-3; V gene: TRBV4-3; D gene: TRBD1; clone size: .
CDR3 protein: CASSQDFRANSPLHF; CDR3 DNA: TGTGCCAGCAGCCAAGATTTCAGGGCAAATTCACCCCTCCACTTT; J gene: TRBJ1-6; V gene: TRBV4-2; D gene: .; clone size: .
CDR3 protein: CATSGRSGGLTDTQYF; CDR3 DNA: TGTGCCACCAGTGGGAGAAGTGGAGGTTTGACAGATACGCAGTATTTT; J gene: TRBJ2-3; V gene: TRBV15; D gene: .; clone size: .
CDR3 protein: CASSYSGGDPHF; CDR3 DNA: TGTGCCAGCAGTTACTCCGGGGGGGATCCTCACTTC; J gene: TRBJ2-7; V gene: TRBV6-5; D gene: TRBD2; clone size: .
CDR3 protein: CAITRTGNYGYTF; CDR3 DNA: TGTGCCATCACCCGGACAGGGAACTATGGCTACACCTTC; J gene: TRBJ1-2; V gene: TRBV10-3; D gene: TRBD1; clone size: .
CDR3 protein: CASRDRAYEQYF; CDR3 DNA: TGTGCCAGCAGGGACAGGGCCTACGAGCAGTACTTC; J gene: TRBJ2-7; V gene: TRBV6-5; D gene: TRBD1; clone size: .
CDR3 protein: CATSRELGQNTEAFF; CDR3 DNA: TGTGCCACCAGCAGAGAGCTGGGACAAAACACTGAAGCTTTCTTT; J gene: TRBJ1-1; V gene: TRBV15; D gene: .; clone size: .
CDR3 protein: CASSIRRRGYSNQPQHF; CDR3 DNA: TGTGCCAGTAGTATAAGGAGGCGGGGCTATAGCAATCAGCCCCAGCATTTT; J gene: TRBJ1-5; V gene: TRBV19; D gene: .; clone size: .
CDR3 protein: CASRGAGPTYEQYF; CDR3 DNA: TGTGCCAGCAGAGGAGCGGGACCGACCTACGAGCAGTACTTC; J gene: TRBJ2-7; V gene: TRBV6-5; D gene: TRBD2; clone size: .
CDR3 protein: CASSFGVGGPYNEQFF; CDR3 DNA: TGTGCCAGCAGTTTTGGCGTCGGGGGGCCCTACAATGAGCAGTTCTTC; J gene: TRBJ2-1; V gene: TRBV27; D gene: .; clone size: .
CDR3 protein: CASSEASGIMNTEAFF; CDR3 DNA: TGCGCCAGCAGTGAGGCGTCGGGGATAATGAACACTGAAGCTTTCTTT; J gene: TRBJ1-1; V gene: TRBV10-2; D gene: .; clone size: .
CDR3 protein: CASSRGGNQPQHF; CDR3 DNA: TGTGCCAGCAGCAGGGGGGGCAATCAGCCCCAGCATTTT; J gene: TRBJ1-5; V gene: TRBV12-3/TRBV12-4; D gene: TRBD1; clone size: few
CDR3 protein: CASRLTGMNEQFF; CDR3 DNA: TGTGCCAGCAGGCTGACAGGGATGAATGAGCAGTTCTTC; J gene: TRBJ2-1; V gene: TRBV11-2; D gene: TRBD1; clone size: .
CDR3 protein: CASSLAQGYEQYF; CDR3 DNA: TGTGCCAGCAGCTTAGCCCAGGGGTACGAGCAGTACTTC; J gene: TRBJ2-7; V gene: TRBV7-9; D gene: .; clone size: .
CDR3 protein: CASSYSEDRGYDGYTF; CDR3 DNA: TGTGCCAGCAGTTACTCAGAGGACAGGGGTTATGACGGCTACACCTTC; J gene: TRBJ1-2; V gene: TRBV6-5; D gene: TRBD1; clone size: .
CDR3 protein: CASSLSGQGYSPLHF; CDR3 DNA: TGTGCCAGCAGTCTTTCTGGTCAGGGGTATTCACCCCTCCACTTT; J gene: TRBJ1-6; V gene: TRBV6-2/TRBV6-3; D gene: .; clone size: .
CDR3 protein: CATSDTARGGYEQYF; CDR3 DNA: TGTGCCACCAGTGATACGGCCCGGGGAGGCTACGAGCAGTACTTC; J gene: TRBJ2-7; V gene: TRBV24-1; D gene: .; clone size: few
CDR3 protein: CASSIGTGGVSYYEQYF; CDR3 DNA: TGTGCCAGTAGTATTGGGACAGGGGGCGTCTCCTACTACGAGCAGTACTTC; J gene: TRBJ2-7; V gene: TRBV19; D gene: TRBD1; clone size: .
CDR3 protein: CASSPRGTVYEQYF; CDR3 DNA: TGTGCCAGCAGCCCACGGGGTACGGTCTACGAGCAGTACTTC; J gene: TRBJ2-7; V gene: TRBV5-4; D gene: .; clone size: .